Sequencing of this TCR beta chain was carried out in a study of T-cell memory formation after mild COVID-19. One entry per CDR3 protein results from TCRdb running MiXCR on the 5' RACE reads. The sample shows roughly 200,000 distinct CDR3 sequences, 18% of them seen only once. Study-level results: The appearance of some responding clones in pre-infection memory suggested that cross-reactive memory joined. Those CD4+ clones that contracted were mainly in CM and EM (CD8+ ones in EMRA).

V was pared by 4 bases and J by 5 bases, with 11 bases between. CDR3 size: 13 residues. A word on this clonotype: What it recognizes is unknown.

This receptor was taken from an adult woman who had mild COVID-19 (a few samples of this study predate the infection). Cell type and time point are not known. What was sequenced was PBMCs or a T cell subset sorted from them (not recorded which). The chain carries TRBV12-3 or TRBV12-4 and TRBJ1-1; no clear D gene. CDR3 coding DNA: TGTGCCAGCAGTTCTGAAAGGGTGACTGAAGCTTTCTTT. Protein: CASSSERVTEAFF.